The 26 T cell receptor beta chains presented below share a single source sample, sequenced in a study of cytomegalovirus exposure and HLA in healthy donors. The study ran its PCR with 60 Vbeta and 13 Jbeta primers. Assay used: immunoSEQ multiplex PCR; TCRdb lists only in-frame clones, some missing. The sample holds 180,000 or so clones, roughly a tenth seen once. The specimen was PBMCs. These receptors all stem from a young woman in good health and CMV-seropositive.

This chain links TRBV4-1 with TRBJ2-1, with 10 nucleotides matching TRBD1. Germline values: CDR1 MGHRA, CDR2 YSYEKL. The V gene end was trimmed by 1 base and the J gene end by 2 bases; junction bases not matched to a gene: 11. The CDR3 extends over 19 amino acids. The CDR3 nucleotides are TGCGCCAGCAGCCAAGCCCCGGGACAGGGGATAGTAACCTACAATGAGCAGTTCTTC. Amino acid sequence: CASSQAPGQGIVTYNEQFF.

This rearrangement joins TRBV5-4 to TRBJ2-7; the match to TRBD2 covers 8 bases. CDR3 length: 14 residues. The germline V gene has CDR1 SGHNT and CDR2 YYREEE (reference sequence). V dropped 3 bases and J dropped 5; count of bases not matched to a gene: 7. The CDR3 sequence: CASSWGYSGNEQYF. For the CDR3, the DNA is TGTGCCAGCAGCTGGGGGTATAGCGGGAACGAGCAGTACTTC.

The chain joins TRBV21-1 to TRBJ1-5. TRBV21-1 is listed as a pseudogene. The CDR3 runs to 14 residues. CDR3 sequence: CASSKYPGIQPQHF. CDR3 in DNA: TGTGCCAGCAGCAAGTATCCGGGGATTCAGCCCCAGCATTTT.

The V and J genes are TRBV5-1 and TRBJ1-1, with D possibly being TRBD1 (6 bases). V gave up 3 bases and J gave up 8 bases, with 11 bases separating them. The CDR3 has 12 amino acids. From germline, CDR1 is SGHRS and CDR2 YFSETQ. DNA for the CDR3: TGCGCCAGCAGCTGGAAAGGGACAGAAGCTTTCTTT. Translating gives CASSWKGTEAFF.

V usage is TRBV27 and J usage is TRBJ1-1; D is possibly TRBD1 (5 bases). V was pared by 4 bases and J by 3 bases, with 12 bases between. The CDR3 covers 14 residues. Germline V gene lookup returns CDR1 MNHEY and CDR2 SMNVEV (reference sequence). The CDR3 DNA reads as TGTGCCAGCAGTTGGCAGGGCCGGGACACTGAAGCTTTCTTT. Residues: CASSWQGRDTEAFF.

V is TRBV30 and J is TRBJ1-5, with 8 bases lining up with TRBD1. CDR1 and CDR2 (germline): GTSNPN, SVGIG (reference sequence). Trimming took 2 bases from V and 6 from J; bases not matched to a gene: 3. The CDR3 consists of 13 residues. The CDR3 region has the DNA TGTGCCTGGAGTCAAGACAGGGGTCAGCCCCAGCATTTT. This sequence encodes CAWSQDRGQPQHF.

This clone was recorded a few times. The CDR3 DNA follows: TGTGCCAGCAGTCGGGGACAGGGGGCCCCCTACGAGCAGTACTTC. It encodes CASSRGQGAPYEQYF. J is TRBJ2-7 and V is TRBV6-5, with TRBD1 matching 12 bases. Unmatched junction bases numbered 4, after V lost 5 bases and J lost 2 bases. CDR1 and CDR2 (germline): MNHEY, SVGAGI. This CDR3 region has 15 residues.

The rearrangement links TRBV11-2 to TRBJ2-3, with 9 bases identical to TRBD1. The CDR3 runs 13 residues. The germline V gene encodes CDR1 SGHAT and CDR2 FQNNGV. The junction had 8 bases not matched to a gene; V was cut back by 6 bases and J by 10 bases. CDR3 DNA: TGTGCCAGCAGACCGGGACAGGGAGTAGCGCAGTATTTT. Protein sequence: CASRPGQGVAQYF.

This clone was detected only a few times. The rearrangement links TRBV9 to TRBJ2-7; 7 bases match TRBD2. V trimming: 0 bases; J trimming: 2 bases; junction bases outside the gene matches: 8. CDR3 length: 16 residues. Germline CDR1 SGDLS, CDR2 YYNGEE. The CDR3: CASSVGGLAVAYEQYF. The DNA of the CDR3 is TGTGCCAGCAGCGTAGGCGGGCTAGCGGTAGCCTACGAGCAGTACTTC.

This rearrangement joins TRBV27 to TRBJ2-7; the D gene is possibly TRBD1 (6 bases). CDR3 size: 14 residues. The germline CDR1 and CDR2 sequences are MNHEY and SMNVEV (reference sequence). V was pared by 3 bases and J by 5 bases, with 14 bases between. The CDR3 region has the DNA TGTGCCAGCAGTTTCTACCGGGACACAAACGAGCAGTACTTC. Its protein product is CASSFYRDTNEQYF.

The genes are TRBV27 and TRBJ2-7, with TRBD1 as a possible D gene (5 bases). Per the germline V gene, CDR1 is MNHEY and CDR2 is SMNVEV (reference sequence). This CDR3 spans 14 amino acids. The ends were cut back, 2 bases at V and 2 bases at J, with 10 bases in the middle. The CDR3 loop reads CASSLQGPPYEQYF. The CDR3 DNA is TGTGCCAGCAGTTTACAGGGTCCTCCCTACGAGCAGTACTTC.

This clone appeared a few times. The rearrangement links TRBV5-1 to TRBJ2-1; 12 positions agree with TRBD2. This CDR3 region has 15 residues. CDR1 is SGHRS and CDR2 is YFSETQ in the germline V gene. V shed 2 bases and J 5 bases; nucleotides not matched to a gene: 2. CDR3 protein: CASSFTSGGHNEQFF. The CDR3 DNA reads TGCGCCAGCAGCTTTACTAGCGGGGGGCACAATGAGCAGTTCTTC.

This clone was observed a handful of times. This sequence joins TRBV5-4 and TRBJ2-5; 7 bases align to TRBD1. The CDR3 totals 13 residues. The germline gives CDR1 SGHNT, CDR2 YYREEE (reference sequence). Trimming removed 4 bases from V and 4 bases from J; junction bases left unmatched: 4. The CDR3 DNA follows: TGTGCCAGCAGCCCTGGGACAGCAGAGACCCAGTACTTC. Amino acid sequence: CASSPGTAETQYF.

This clone turned up a few times. The chain is built from TRBV27 and TRBJ2-1, with 10 bases matching TRBD2. Germline loops: CDR1 MNHEY, CDR2 SMNVEV (reference sequence). This CDR3 spans 19 amino acids. J lost 6 bases, V lost 2 bases, and 16 bases had no gene match. As DNA, the CDR3 is TGTGCCAGCAGTTTAATCAAAGGGGCTAGCGGGAGTTCTGGCAATGAGCAGTTCTTC. This encodes CASSLIKGASGSSGNEQFF.

This clone came up a few times. For the CDR3, the DNA is TGTGCCAGCAGTGGGACAGGTTATAGCAATCAGCCCCAGCATTTT. Protein sequence: CASSGTGYSNQPQHF. The rearrangement joins TRBV6-1 to TRBJ1-5; 7 bases are shared with TRBD1. This CDR3 contains 15 residues. Germline lookup yields CDR1 MNHNS and CDR2 SASEGT. With V trimmed by 4 bases and J by 0 bases, 3 bases remained unmatched.

This chain links TRBV29-1 with TRBJ1-1; D unresolved. Germline V lookup: CDR1 SQVTM, CDR2 ANQGSEA. Trimming cost V 2 bases and J 0 bases, with 7 bases left between them. The CDR3 is 13 residues long. CDR3 sequence (DNA): TGCAGCGTTGAACCAGTAATGAACACTGAAGCTTTCTTT. It yields the protein CSVEPVMNTEAFF.

There are a few counts of this clone. V usage is TRBV5-1 and J usage is TRBJ2-1, with TRBD2 identical over 9 bases. From germline, CDR1 is SGHRS and CDR2 YFSETQ. CDR3 length equals 16 residues. J was trimmed by 6 bases and V by 0 bases; bases with no gene match: 7. The CDR3 reads CASSLVGLAGFNEQFF. The CDR3 bases are TGCGCCAGCAGCTTGGTTGGCCTAGCGGGGTTCAATGAGCAGTTCTTC. Based on the CDR3 plus reference TRBV5-1 and TRBJ2-1, the full variable domain is KAGVTQTPRYLIKTRGQQVTLSCSPISGHRSVSWYQQTPGQGLQFLFEYFSETQRNKGNFPGRFSGRQFSNSRSEMNVSTLELGDSALYLCASSLVGLAGFNEQFFGPGTRLTVL.

This clone was seen more than once but under ten times. J is TRBJ2-5 and V is TRBV5-1; D is undetermined. The CDR3 is made up of 13 amino acids. V gave up 0 bases and J gave up 7 bases, with 10 bases separating them. The germline V gene has CDR1 SGHRS and CDR2 YFSETQ. The CDR3 loop reads CASSLAPRGTQYF. CDR3 nucleotides: TGCGCCAGCAGCTTGGCGCCCCGAGGGACCCAGTACTTC. Complete variable domain (other parts from reference TRBV5-1 and TRBJ2-5): KAGVTQTPRYLIKTRGQQVTLSCSPISGHRSVSWYQQTPGQGLQFLFEYFSETQRNKGNFPGRFSGRQFSNSRSEMNVSTLELGDSALYLCASSLAPRGTQYFGPGTRLLVL.

V is TRBV2 and J is TRBJ1-5, with a tentative D call TRBD1 (6 bases). V lost 6 bases to trimming and J lost 7 bases, with 13 bases between them. This CDR3 contains 13 residues. Per the germline V gene, CDR1 is SNHLY and CDR2 is FYNNEI. The CDR3 DNA follows: TGTGCCAGCAGGCGGGGGGGCGGCCAGCCCCAGCATTTT. Translation: CASRRGGGQPQHF.

This clone has a handful of counts. This rearrangement joins TRBV5-1 to TRBJ2-7, with D maybe TRBD1 (6 bases). CDR1 and CDR2 from the germline V gene are SGHRS and YFSETQ. The CDR3 contains 14 residues. Trimming cost V 9 bases and J 1 base, with 17 bases left between them. The CDR3 DNA reads as TGCGCCACCTCACGCACAGGGTCGTCCTACGAGCAGTACTTC. Translation gives CATSRTGSSYEQYF.

There are a few counts of this clone. The gene calls are TRBV2 and TRBJ2-7, with 8 bases that match TRBD1. V lost 10 bases, J lost 2 bases, and 16 bases stayed unmatched. The CDR3 sequence is 16 residues long. Germline V gene data show CDR1 as SNHLY and CDR2 as FYNNEI. The CDR3 protein is CAIARDRRGLPYEQYF. The CDR3 nucleotides read TGTGCCATCGCCCGGGACAGGCGAGGTTTGCCCTACGAGCAGTACTTC.

This clone was seen more than once but under ten times. The rearrangement joins TRBV5-1 to TRBJ2-7, with a weak D call TRBD2 (5 bases). This CDR3 is built from 13 residues. Germline V CDR1 and CDR2: SGHRS, YFSETQ. The germline V and J ends were trimmed by 5 bases and 4 bases, with 13 bases remaining between them. CDR3 nucleotide sequence: TGCGCCAGCAGACTAGAACCATCTTACGAGCAGTACTTC. Encoded protein: CASRLEPSYEQYF.

The rearrangement joins TRBV4-1 to TRBJ1-2; D not resolved. The germline CDR1 and CDR2 sequences are MGHRA and YSYEKL. Trimming removed 0 bases at V and 7 bases at J, with 24 bases between. This CDR3 has 18 residues. The chain's CDR3 is CASSQDSLGRPPASGYTF. The CDR3 region has the DNA TGCGCCAGCAGCCAAGATTCGTTGGGCCGACCCCCAGCCAGTGGCTACACCTTC.

This clone has just a few counts. The rearrangement joins TRBV7-9 to TRBJ2-1; 9 bases agree with TRBD1. V trimming: 5 bases; J trimming: 9 bases; junction bases outside the gene matches: 11. The CDR3 runs 15 residues. Germline V CDR1 and CDR2: SEHNR, FQNEAQ (reference sequence). CDR3 bases: TGTGCCAGCAGCCAGGGACAGGGAGGTTTAAGTGAGCAGTTCTTC. Encoded protein: CASSQGQGGLSEQFF.

The genes are TRBV30 and TRBJ2-3; possibly TRBD1 for D (5 bases). Per the germline V gene, CDR1 is GTSNPN and CDR2 is SVGIG (reference sequence). This CDR3 is 12 amino acids long. The V and J ends lost 4 bases and 7 bases respectively, with 12 bases between them. The CDR3 DNA follows: TGTGCCTGGAATTTCAGGGCAAATACGCAGTATTTT. Amino acids: CAWNFRANTQYF.

The V call is TRBV27, the J call TRBJ1-5; 10 bases are shared with TRBD1. The V gene's germline CDR1 is MNHEY and CDR2 SMNVEV (reference sequence). V lost 9 bases to trimming and J lost 2 bases; unmatched junction nucleotides: 7. The CDR3 length is 15 residues. CDR3 residues: CASQSGTGGNQPQHF. The CDR3, as DNA: TGTGCCAGTCAGTCCGGGACAGGGGGCAATCAGCCCCAGCATTTT.